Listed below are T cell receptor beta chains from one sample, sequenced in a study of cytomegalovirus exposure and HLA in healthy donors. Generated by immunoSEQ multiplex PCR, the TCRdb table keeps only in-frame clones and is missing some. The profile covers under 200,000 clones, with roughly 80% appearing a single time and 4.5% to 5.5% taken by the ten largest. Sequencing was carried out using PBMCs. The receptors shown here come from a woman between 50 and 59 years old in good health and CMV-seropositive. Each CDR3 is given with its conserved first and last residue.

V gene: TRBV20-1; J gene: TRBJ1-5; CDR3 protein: CSTNQPQHF
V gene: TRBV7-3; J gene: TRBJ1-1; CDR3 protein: CASSSTGNTEAFF
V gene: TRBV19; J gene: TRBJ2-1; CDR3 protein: CARGREAYNEQFF
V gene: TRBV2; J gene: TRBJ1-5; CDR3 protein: CASSDRVVGSNQPQHF
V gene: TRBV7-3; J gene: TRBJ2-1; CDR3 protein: CASSFGDRTYNEQFF
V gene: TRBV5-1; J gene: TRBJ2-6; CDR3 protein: CASSYRPGEGSGANVLTF
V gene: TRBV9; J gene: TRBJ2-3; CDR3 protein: CASSPGGFRTDTQYF
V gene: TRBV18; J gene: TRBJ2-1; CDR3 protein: CASSPGRGSSYNEQFF
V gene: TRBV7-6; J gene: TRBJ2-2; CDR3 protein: CASRPTSGGTNTGELFF
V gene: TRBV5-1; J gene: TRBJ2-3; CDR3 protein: CASSPTSGGAGTQYF
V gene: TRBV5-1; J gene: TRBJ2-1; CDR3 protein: CASRMAGGYNEQFF
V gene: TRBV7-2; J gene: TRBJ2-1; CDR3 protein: CASSIGSQGLAFYEQFF
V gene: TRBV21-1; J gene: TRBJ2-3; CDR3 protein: CASSKAVATDTQYF
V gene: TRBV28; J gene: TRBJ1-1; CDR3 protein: CASRPWDRRTEAFF
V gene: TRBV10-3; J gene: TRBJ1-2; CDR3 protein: CAISEGSRYYGYTF
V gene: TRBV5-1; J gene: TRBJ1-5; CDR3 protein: CASRKDRVPNQPQHF
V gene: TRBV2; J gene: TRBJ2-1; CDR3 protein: CASSEMAGALFF
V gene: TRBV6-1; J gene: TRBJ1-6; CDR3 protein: CASSSTGSLSPLHF
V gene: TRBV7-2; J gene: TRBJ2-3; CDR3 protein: CACSREALGADTQYF
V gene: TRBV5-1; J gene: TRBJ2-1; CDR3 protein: CASTSSGGRDNEQFF
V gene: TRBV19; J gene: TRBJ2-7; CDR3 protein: CASGSGVLSYEQYF
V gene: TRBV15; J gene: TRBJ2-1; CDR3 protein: CATRDRVLRDHNEQFF
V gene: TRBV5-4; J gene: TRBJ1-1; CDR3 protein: CASRLQGNTEAFF
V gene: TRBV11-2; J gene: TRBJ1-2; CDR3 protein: CASSLDQGYGYTF
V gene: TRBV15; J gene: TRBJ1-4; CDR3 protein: CATKILGYSEEKLFF
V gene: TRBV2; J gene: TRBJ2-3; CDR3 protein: CASSVHRASSSTDTQYF
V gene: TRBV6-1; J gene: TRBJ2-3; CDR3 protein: CASIYSGTDTQYF
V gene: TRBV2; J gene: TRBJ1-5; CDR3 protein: CASSADRSSQPQHF
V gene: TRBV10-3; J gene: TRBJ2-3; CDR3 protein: CAISDPAASSDTQYF
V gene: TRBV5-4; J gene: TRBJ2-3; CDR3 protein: CASSPMRTIAADTQYF
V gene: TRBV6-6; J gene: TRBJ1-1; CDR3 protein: CASSYSGGEAFF
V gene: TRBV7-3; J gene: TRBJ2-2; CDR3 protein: CASSPGNTGELFF
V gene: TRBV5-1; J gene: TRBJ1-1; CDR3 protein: CASSLEGEAFF
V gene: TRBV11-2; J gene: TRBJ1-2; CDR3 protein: CASSPGWGYGYTF
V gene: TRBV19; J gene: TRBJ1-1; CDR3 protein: CASSTQGNTEAFF
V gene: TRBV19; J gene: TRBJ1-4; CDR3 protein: CASSTARPANEKLFF
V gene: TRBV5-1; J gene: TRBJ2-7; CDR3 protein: CASSLAGKDYEQYF
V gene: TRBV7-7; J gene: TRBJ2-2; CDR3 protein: CASSLVSGKNTGELFF
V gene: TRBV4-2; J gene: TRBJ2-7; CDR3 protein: CASSQVNSGSNEQYF
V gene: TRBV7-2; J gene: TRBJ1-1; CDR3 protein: CASSLATGNTEAFF
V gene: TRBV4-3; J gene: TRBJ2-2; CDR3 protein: CASSLADRDNGELFF
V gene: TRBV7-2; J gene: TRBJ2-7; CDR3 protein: CASSLEAGGSYEQYF
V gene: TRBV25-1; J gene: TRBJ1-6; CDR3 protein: CASSEWVQGASPLHF
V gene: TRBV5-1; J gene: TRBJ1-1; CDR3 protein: CASSVTGGNTEAFF
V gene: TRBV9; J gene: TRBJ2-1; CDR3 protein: CASMGGTSEQFF
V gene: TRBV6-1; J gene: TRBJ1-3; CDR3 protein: CASSERVGMSGNTIYF
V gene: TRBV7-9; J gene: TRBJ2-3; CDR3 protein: CASSHLERTQYF
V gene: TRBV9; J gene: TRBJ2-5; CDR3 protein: CASSTRGETQYF
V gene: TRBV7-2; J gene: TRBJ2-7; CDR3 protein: CASSLGLAGPYEQYF
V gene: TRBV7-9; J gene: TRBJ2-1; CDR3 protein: CASIAGKNYNEQFF
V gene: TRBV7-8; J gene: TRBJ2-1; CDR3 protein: CASSLDRGSYNEQFF
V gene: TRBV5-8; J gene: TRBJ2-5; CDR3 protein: CASSLGPTFRAQYF
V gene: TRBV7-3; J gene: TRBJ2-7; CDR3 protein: CASSPLSGSEQYF
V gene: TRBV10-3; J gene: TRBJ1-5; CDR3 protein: CAISRDSNQPQHF
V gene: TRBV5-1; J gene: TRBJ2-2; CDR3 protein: CASSGSTGNTGELFF